This T cell receptor (beta chain) derives from a study of OX40 agonist ivuxolimab in advanced cancers. For context, the study as a whole: Ivuxolimab was a fully human IgG2 agonistic monoclonal antibody targeting the costimulatory receptor OX40 (CD134). The dose-escalation cohort was 82.7% male with a mean age of around 64 years, ranging from roughly 23 to 80. Partial responses were achieved by three dose-escalation patients, of whom one had hepatocellular carcinoma and two had cutaneous melanoma. Peripheral TCRbeta sequencing aimed to test whether ivuxolimab altered TCR sequence diversity and caused clonal T-cell expansion. Prior anti-PD-1, anti-PD-L1 or anti-CTLA-4 therapy was permitted, and checkpoint inhibitors had been received by around 40% of dose-escalation patients. Of the roughly 52 patients in dose escalation, some 20 had hepatocellular carcinoma, some 15 had melanoma, 9 had renal cell carcinoma and 9 had head and neck cancer. Intravenous ivuxolimab was administered to patients every 2 weeks at six dose levels: 0.01, 0.1, 0.3, 1.5, 3 and 10 mg/kg. The paper reports the monotherapy dose-escalation portion (N of about 47 patients) of the phase I ivuxolimab trial. Broader findings and caveats from the paper: After ivuxolimab, CD8+ T cells had more expanded clones than CD4+ T cells on average. In the 0.1-3.0 mg/kg groups, partial responders had among the lowest normalized peripheral clonal expansion, particularly in CD8+ T cells. At doses of 0.1 to 3.0 mg/kg, clonal expansion of both CD4+ and CD8+ blood T cells was observed from baseline to week 6. Antigen specificity was not determined for the clonally expanded peripheral T cells. Low levels of normalized T-cell clonal expansion were also seen in some patients who did not respond.

Patients with autoimmune disease history or receiving systemic immunosuppression were excluded from the trial. Peripheral blood for TCR sequencing was drawn from every dose cohort at baseline, at cycle 4 day 1 and at cycle 7 day 1. Samples came from an open-label, multicenter, first-in-human phase I dose-escalation trial of ivuxolimab. Adults with locally advanced or metastatic melanoma, renal cell, hepatocellular, or head and neck squamous cell carcinoma were enrolled in the trial. Before TCR sequencing, CD4+ T cells and CD8+ T cells from peripheral blood were sorted into separate populations. For sequencing of the TCRbeta CDR3 region, genomic DNA was extracted from the sorted cells. The immunoSEQ Assay was used for sequencing of TCRbeta CDR3 regions. The clones in this table, taken by TCRdb from immuneACCESS, are in-frame only. Not every clone is retained; where verified, under half of the shortfall comes from an unresolved V gene, and the cause of the rest is unknown. This sample lists around 90,000 clones; more than 70% were detected once. The ten biggest clones cover roughly 4% of the sample.

On this clone: There is no known antigen for this receptor. One base away there is no much larger clone; base qualities are not given.

CDR1 MDHEN and CDR2 SYDVKM were looked up in the germline V gene. V lost 5 bases and J lost 9 bases, and the count of bases not matched to a germline gene is 7. Spanning cysteine to phenylalanine, the CDR3 consists of 13 amino acids. Kept here is only the CDR3 DNA, which spans 39 bases and is read in frame from base 1. The TCR sequence derives from an adult with an advanced solid tumor such as melanoma, head and neck, liver or kidney cancer. The chain is made from TRBV28 and TRBJ2-1; 7 central nucleotides agree with TRBD2. The sample consisted of CD4+ or CD8+ T cells sorted from blood, taken in a trial of the OX40 agonist ivuxolimab. The DNA reads TGTGCCAGCAGTGGGGGGGGAGACGTTGAGCAGTTCTTC. Translated, it gives CASSGGGDVEQFF.